This is a list of T cell receptor beta chains from one sample in a study of OX40 agonist ivuxolimab in advanced cancers. Profiling relied on immunoSEQ multiplex PCR, and the TCRdb table lists in-frame clones only, not all of them. The table includes more than 85,000 clones, roughly 91% detected once. This material consisted of CD4+ or CD8+ T cells sorted from blood, taken in a trial of the OX40 agonist ivuxolimab. These receptors were collected from an adult with an advanced solid tumor such as melanoma, head and neck, liver or kidney cancer. CDR3s include the opening cysteine and the closing phenylalanine or tryptophan. The order of the fields is V gene, clone size, CDR3 protein. A clone size is listed for some rows: how often the clone was seen (once, few, many), or a class if it is expanded.

>TRBV4-3|few
CASSQTYRPFRDRTNNEQFF
>TRBV9|-
CASSLWGRSNEKLFF
>TRBV19|-
CASSRGGALGVMNTEAFF
>TRBV29-1|-
CSARQSLAVVDTQYF
>TRBV5-5|-
CASNPRTGEEQYF
>TRBV6-1|-
CASSHGTDFGNTIYF
>TRBV30|few
CAWSAVQQTQYF
>TRBV5-1|-
CASSLFSGGSGTDTQYF
>TRBV2|once
CASSGGWGGRAGESYEQYF
>TRBV5-5|-
CASSLPAGGNNEQFF